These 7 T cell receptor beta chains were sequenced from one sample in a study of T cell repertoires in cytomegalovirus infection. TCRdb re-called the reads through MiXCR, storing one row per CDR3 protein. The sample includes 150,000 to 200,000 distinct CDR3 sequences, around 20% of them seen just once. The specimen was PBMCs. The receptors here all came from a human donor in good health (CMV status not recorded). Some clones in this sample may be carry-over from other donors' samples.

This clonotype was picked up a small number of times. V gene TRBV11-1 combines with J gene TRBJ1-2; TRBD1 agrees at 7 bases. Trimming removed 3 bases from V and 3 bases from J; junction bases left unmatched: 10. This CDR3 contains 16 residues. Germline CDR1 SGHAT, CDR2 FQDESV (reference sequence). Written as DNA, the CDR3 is TGTGCCAGCAGCTTTCCCACCAGGGGGTTCGACTATGGCTACACCTTC. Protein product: CASSFPTRGFDYGYTF.

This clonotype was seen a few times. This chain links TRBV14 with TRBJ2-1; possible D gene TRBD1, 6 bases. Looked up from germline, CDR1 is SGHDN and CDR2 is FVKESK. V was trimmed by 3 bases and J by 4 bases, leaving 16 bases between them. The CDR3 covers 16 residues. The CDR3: CASSHHREGTYNEQFF. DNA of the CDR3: TGTGCCAGCAGCCACCACAGGGAAGGAACATACAATGAGCAGTTCTTC.

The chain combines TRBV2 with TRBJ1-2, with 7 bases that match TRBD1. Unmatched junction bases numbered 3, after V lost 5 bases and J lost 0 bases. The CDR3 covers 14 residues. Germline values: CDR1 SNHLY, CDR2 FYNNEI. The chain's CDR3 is CASSSTGTNYGYTF. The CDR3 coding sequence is TGTGCCAGCAGTTCGACAGGGACTAACTATGGCTACACCTTC.

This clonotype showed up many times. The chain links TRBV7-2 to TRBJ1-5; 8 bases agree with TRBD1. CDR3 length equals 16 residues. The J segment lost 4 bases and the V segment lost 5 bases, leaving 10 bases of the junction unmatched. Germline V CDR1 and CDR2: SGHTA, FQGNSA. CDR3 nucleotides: TGTGCCAGCAGCCGCGGAGGACAGGGTGGGAATCAGCCCCAGCATTTT. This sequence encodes CASSRGGQGGNQPQHF.

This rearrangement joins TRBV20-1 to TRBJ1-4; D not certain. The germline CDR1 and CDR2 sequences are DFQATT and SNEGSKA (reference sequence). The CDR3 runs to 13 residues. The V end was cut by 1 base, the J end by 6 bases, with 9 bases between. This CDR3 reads CSARGHLDEKLFF. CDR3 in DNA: TGCAGTGCTAGAGGCCATCTGGATGAAAAACTGTTTTTT.

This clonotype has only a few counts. CDR3 residues: CSVERAPRGPDTQYF. CDR3 in DNA: TGCAGCGTTGAGAGGGCGCCCCGGGGGCCAGATACGCAGTATTTT. This chain uses TRBV29-1 with TRBJ2-3, with D perhaps matching TRBD1 or TRBD2 (6 bases each). V was shortened by 3 bases and J by 4 bases, with 17 bases between the two germline ends. There are 15 residues in the CDR3. The germline V gene encodes CDR1 SQVTM and CDR2 ANQGSEA.

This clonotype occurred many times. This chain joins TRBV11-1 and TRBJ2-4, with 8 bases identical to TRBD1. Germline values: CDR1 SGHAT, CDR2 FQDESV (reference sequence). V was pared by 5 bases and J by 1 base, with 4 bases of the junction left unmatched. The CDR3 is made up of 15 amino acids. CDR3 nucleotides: TGTGCCAGCAGCACCCGGACAGGGGCCAAAAACATTCAGTACTTC. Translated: CASSTRTGAKNIQYF.